This T cell receptor beta chain stems from a study of T-cell memory formation after mild COVID-19. Points from the study as a whole: Second-wave clones reaching peak frequency on day 37 lacked confirmed SARS-CoV-2 specificity. Prior to infection, memory already included some responding clones, suggesting cross-reactive memory joined.

This clonotype came up a few times. Its specificity is unknown. This CDR3 is built from 14 residues. V was cut by 6 bases and J by 2 bases, with 14 bases left in between. TCRdb analysed the 5' RACE reads with MiXCR anew, one entry per CDR3 protein. The sample has 100,000 to 120,000 distinct CDR3 sequences, 15% to 20% seen once. This TCR was sampled from a man aged 18 to 29 who had mild COVID-19 (a few samples of this study predate the infection). Cell type and time point are not known. The sequenced sample was PBMCs or a T cell subset sorted from them (not recorded which). The rearrangement joins TRBV12-3 or TRBV12-4 to TRBJ2-7; maybe TRBD2 (6 bases). Here the CDR3 DNA reads TGTGCCAGCAGGCTAGGGACTGGAACCTACGAGCAGTACTTC. This codes for CASRLGTGTYEQYF.